This T cell receptor (beta chain) derives from a study of cytomegalovirus exposure and HLA in healthy donors. General study findings and limits: A later analysis found that most CMV-associated TCR beta chains appeared HLA-restricted. While the bulk of TCR sequences proved rare, some public TCRs turned up in many donors. A highly shared variant cluster was judged a likely technical artifact. The authors assumed roughly uniform sequencing depth across donors for presence/absence analyses.

Trimming stripped 2 bases from V and 5 bases from J, with 13 bases between. This CDR3 comprises 14 residues. Per germline, CDR1 MNHEY and CDR2 SVGAGI. 13 Jbeta primers and 60 Vbeta primers were used for the PCR. TCRdb's table, derived via immunoSEQ multiplex PCR, lists solely in-frame clones and lacks some. The sample carries about 150,000 clones, approximately 71% recorded once. In the case of this clone: What it binds is unknown.

What was sequenced was PBMCs. The sequence was obtained from a man in his thirties or forties in good health and CMV-seropositive. The chain uses TRBV6-5 and TRBJ2-7; D is perhaps TRBD1 (6 bases). CDR3: CASSYVGTQNEQYF. The CDR3 region has the DNA TGTGCCAGCAGTTACGTCGGGACACAGAACGAGCAGTACTTC.